This entry is about one T cell receptor beta chain. Antigen: not known. One junction end does not reproduce the germline sequence, and a read error may be involved. This PCR relied on a set of 60 Vbeta primers and 13 Jbeta primers. Repertoires were generated with immunoSEQ multiplex PCR, while TCRdb's copy carries only in-frame clones and drops some. This sample has tens of thousands of clones, with roughly 68% found just once. The sample is drawn from a study of cytomegalovirus exposure and HLA in healthy donors. The study, taken as a whole, reports: Immune exposure information comprised only CMV serostatus. According to a later analysis, donors in an Asian-associated ancestry cluster reportedly had fewer N-insertions than the roughly 640-donor mean. There were some public TCRs occurring in many donors, but most TCR sequences were rare.

CDR1 is LNHDA, CDR2 SQIVND, per germline (reference sequence). The CDR3 extends over 17 amino acids. The sequenced sample was PBMCs. This chain connects TRBV19 to TRBJ2-3, with D possibly matching TRBD1 (5 bases). This TCR derives from a woman in her 50s in good health and CMV-seronegative. The CDR3 DNA is TGTGTCAGTAGTAGCCAGGGTCTTGATCCCTTAGGTGATACGCAGTATTTT. This sequence encodes CVSSSQGLDPLGDTQYF.